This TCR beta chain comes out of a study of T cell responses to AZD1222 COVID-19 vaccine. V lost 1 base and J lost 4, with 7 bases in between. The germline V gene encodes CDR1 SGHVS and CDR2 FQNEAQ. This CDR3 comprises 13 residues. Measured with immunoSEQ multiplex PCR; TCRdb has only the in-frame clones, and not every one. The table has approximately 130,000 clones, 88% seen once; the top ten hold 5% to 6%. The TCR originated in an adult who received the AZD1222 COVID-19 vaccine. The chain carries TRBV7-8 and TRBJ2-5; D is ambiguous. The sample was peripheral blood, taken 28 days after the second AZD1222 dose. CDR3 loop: CASSLGSAETQYF. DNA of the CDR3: TGTGCCAGCAGCTTAGGAAGCGCAGAGACCCAGTACTTC.